These 13 T cell receptor beta chains originate from one sample sequenced in a study of CD8+CD57+ T cells in acquired aplastic anemia. Patients chosen for sequencing had CD8+CD57+ cells that had expanded, as shown by flow cytometry. Genomic DNA constituted the template upon which TCR beta VDJ and CDR3 profiling was performed. TCRdb independently ran MiXCR on the reads; one entry per CDR3 protein. The sample yields some 140,000 distinct CDR3 sequences, less than 60% seen once. Sequencing was carried out using sorted CD4+, CD8+, or CD8+CD57+ T cells (not recorded which) from PBMCs. The receptors were sampled from a human donor with aplastic anemia.

This clonotype was recorded once. V and J are TRBV4-2 and TRBJ1-2; 10 nucleotides match TRBD1. Germline CDR1 LGHNA, CDR2 YNFKEQ. CDR3 size: 16 residues. V gave up 1 base and J gave up 1 base; unmatched junction bases: 3. CDR3 nucleotides: TGTGCCAGCAGCCAAGGAGGGACAGGGGTTAACTATGGCTACACCTTC. Translated, it gives CASSQGGTGVNYGYTF.

V is TRBV11-2 and J is TRBJ2-3, with D perhaps TRBD1 or TRBD2 (6 bases each). CDR3 length equals 14 residues. The V end was cut by 4 bases, the J end by 2 bases, with 10 bases between. The V gene's germline CDR1 is SGHAT and CDR2 FQNNGV. CDR3 coding DNA: TGTGCCAGCAGCTCGCGGGGACACACAGATACGCAGTATTTT. Its translation is CASSSRGHTDTQYF.

This clonotype was observed a handful of times. CDR3 loop: CASSPRTGTGELFF. In nucleotides, the CDR3 is TGCGCCAGCAGCCCTAGGACAGGGACTGGGGAGCTGTTTTTT. V usage is TRBV4-3 and J usage is TRBJ2-2; 8 nucleotides align to TRBD1. Germline trimming cut 4 bases from V and 8 bases from J; bases unmatched to any gene: 6. Germline CDR1 LGHNA, CDR2 YSLEER. The CDR3 totals 14 residues.

Comment on this clonotype: No conserved phenylalanine or tryptophan ends this CDR3, so it is likely a read error. The DNA is omitted, as the CDR3 cannot be located on it reliably, and the CDR3 follows TCRdb's listing. The chain's CDR3 is CASSYGDSG. The chain combines TRBV6-2 or TRBV6-3 with TRBJ1-6. The CDR3 sequence runs 9 residues, both termini included. Germline-derived CDR1 and CDR2 are MNHEY and SVGEGT.

This rearrangement joins TRBV15 to TRBJ2-5, with 8 positions matching TRBD1. From germline, CDR1 is LNHNV and CDR2 YYDKDF (reference sequence). The CDR3 runs to 14 residues. Losses at the gene ends were 2 bases for V and 2 bases for J; bases not matched to a gene: 1. For the CDR3, the DNA is TGTGCCACCAGCAGAAACAGGGGGCAAGAGACCCAGTACTTC. Protein: CATSRNRGQETQYF.

The chain is built from TRBV7-9 and TRBJ1-5, with 7 bases matching TRBD1. This CDR3 is 13 amino acids long. The germline V gene encodes CDR1 SEHNR and CDR2 FQNEAQ (reference sequence). With 8 bases clipped from V and 7 bases from J, the junction kept 8 bases outside the gene matches. This chain's CDR3 is CASWGQFGQPQHF. CDR3 nucleotides: TGTGCCAGCTGGGGACAGTTCGGGCAGCCCCAGCATTTT.

This clonotype came up many times. This chain uses TRBV6-4 with TRBJ2-3, with D tentatively TRBD2 (5 bases). CDR1 is MRHNA and CDR2 is SNTAGT in the germline V gene. V was clipped by 3 bases and J by 4 bases, with 11 bases between them. The CDR3 runs 14 residues. CDR3 residues: CASSERVGPDTQYF. The CDR3, as DNA: TGTGCCAGCAGTGAGAGGGTCGGACCAGATACGCAGTATTTT.

This clonotype was recorded many times. The chain carries TRBV11-2 and TRBJ2-1, with 9 positions matching TRBD2. The V and J ends lost 7 bases and 6 bases, in that order; junction bases with no gene match: 19. CDR1 is SGHAT and CDR2 is FQNNGV in the germline V gene. The CDR3 covers 18 residues. The CDR3 coding sequence is TGTGCCAGCAACCTACTCTGGGTTGAGCGGGGGGAAGGCAATGAGCAGTTCTTC. Translating gives CASNLLWVERGEGNEQFF.

The gene calls are TRBV7-6 and TRBJ2-3, with D maybe TRBD1 (6 bases). Trimming left V 2 bases short and J 6 bases short, with 21 bases between. The CDR3 totals 17 residues. Germline CDR1 and CDR2: SGHVS and FNYEAQ. The CDR3 loop is CASSLFRPGAIKDTQYF. For the CDR3, the DNA is TGTGCCAGCAGCTTATTTCGGCCAGGGGCGATTAAGGATACGCAGTATTTT. The whole variable domain, filled in from reference TRBV7-6 and TRBJ2-3, reads GAGVSQSPRYKVTKRGQDVALRCDPISGHVSLYWYRQALGQGPEFLTYFNYEAQQDKSGLPNDRFSAERPEGSISTLTIQRTEQRDSAMYRCASSLFRPGAIKDTQYFGPGTRLTVL.

This rearrangement joins TRBV19 to TRBJ1-1; D call uncertain. Between the trimmed V and J ends, which lost 3 bases and 5 bases, there was a span of 10 bases. Germline V lookup: CDR1 LNHDA, CDR2 SQIVND (reference sequence). The CDR3 runs 13 residues. The CDR3 DNA reads as TGTGCCAGTAGTATCAGAAGGGAAACTGAAGCTTTCTTT. This sequence encodes CASSIRRETEAFF.

In the case of this clonotype: This may be a read error: a much more frequent sequence differs by one nucleotide. The V gene is TRBV6-1, the J gene TRBJ2-7; D possibly corresponds to TRBD2 (6 bases). CDR1 and CDR2 (germline): MNHNS, SASEGT. V was clipped by 6 bases and J by 4 bases, with 19 bases between them. CDR3 length: 15 amino acids. CDR3 coding DNA: TGTGCCAGCAGCCCCAACGTGGGGGGTCTTTACGAGCAGTACTTC. This codes for CASSPNVGGLYEQYF.

V usage is TRBV2 and J usage is TRBJ2-1; D not resolved. CDR1 is SNHLY, CDR2 FYNNEI, per germline. V lost 6 bases to trimming and J lost 0 bases, with 9 bases between them. CDR3 size: 14 residues. CDR3 sequence (DNA): TGTGCCAGCAGCCGGCGGTCCTCCTACAATGAGCAGTTCTTC. It codes for CASSRRSSYNEQFF.

The chain has TRBV4-1 and TRBJ1-5; D possibly corresponds to TRBD1 (6 bases). Germline V gene sequence: CDR1 MGHRA, CDR2 YSYEKL. The length of the CDR3 is 15 residues. V lost 1 base and J 8 bases, leaving 15 bases between the germline ends. CDR3 in amino acids: CASSQVWGGGEPQHF. The CDR3 nucleotides read TGCGCCAGCAGCCAAGTTTGGGGGGGCGGGGAGCCCCAGCATTTT.